This entry lists 24 T cell receptor beta chains sequenced from one sample in a study of shared clonotypes between healthy human individuals. TCRdb's table, derived via immunoSEQ multiplex PCR, lists solely in-frame clones and lacks some. The table records roughly 1,100,000 clones, about three quarters of them present only once. The sequenced material came from memory CD4+ T cells sorted from blood. Subset defined: CD45RA-negative fraction. The receptors stem from a young man in good health.

The chain joins TRBV5-6 to TRBJ1-4, with 9 bases that match TRBD1. Germline lookup yields CDR1 SGHDT and CDR2 YYEEEE. The CDR3 runs 18 residues. The ends lost 0 bases at V and 8 bases at J; junction bases unmatched: 14. The DNA of the CDR3 is TGTGCCAGCAGCTTGGCCACAGGGGGCAGGTTGGTTGGGGAAAAACTGTTTTTT. Translating gives CASSLATGGRLVGEKLFF.

In its sample, this clone was seen a few times. This chain joins TRBV5-1 and TRBJ2-7, with D tentatively TRBD1 (5 bases). Trimming left V 0 bases short and J 7 bases short, with 17 bases between. The germline CDR1 and CDR2 sequences are SGHRS and YFSETQ. The CDR3 has 15 amino acids. CDR3 loop: CASSLESSPQGEQYF. DNA of the CDR3: TGCGCCAGCAGCTTGGAGTCTTCCCCCCAGGGTGAGCAGTACTTC.

About this clone: A junction boundary mismatches the germline segment, possibly from a read error. The chain combines TRBV5-3 with TRBJ1-5; D unclear. TRBV5-3 counts as an open reading frame of uncertain function. The CDR3 is 14 amino acids. The CDR3 sequence: CASSLRGGNQPQHF. In DNA, the CDR3 is TGTGCCAGCAGCTTGCGGGGTGGCAATCAGCCCCAGCATTTT.

There are a few counts of this clone. The genes are TRBV9 and TRBJ2-2; D perhaps matches TRBD1 (6 bases). V was trimmed by 4 bases and J by 4 bases, leaving 14 bases between them. This CDR3 region has 15 residues. The germline V gene encodes CDR1 SGDLS and CDR2 YYNGEE. The CDR3 nucleotides are TGTGCCAGCAGCTGGACAGAGAGAGGCACCGGGGAGCTGTTTTTT. It is translated as CASSWTERGTGELFF.

The chain combines TRBV5-1 with TRBJ1-6; 10 bases are a match to TRBD1. V lost 2 bases, J lost 4 bases, and 6 bases stayed unmatched. The germline CDR1 and CDR2 sequences are SGHRS and YFSETQ. The CDR3 loop spans 17 amino acids. The CDR3 region has the DNA TGCGCCAGCAGCTTAAAAGGGACAGGGGATTATAATTCACCCCTCCACTTT. The encoded protein is CASSLKGTGDYNSPLHF.

The V call is TRBV19, the J call TRBJ1-2; 9 nucleotides agree with TRBD1. Trimming removed 4 bases from V and 2 bases from J; junction bases left unmatched: 5. The CDR3 covers 15 residues. Per the germline V gene, CDR1 is LNHDA and CDR2 is SQIVND (reference sequence). This chain's CDR3 is CASSTRTGVNYGYTF. CDR3 coding DNA: TGTGCCAGTAGTACAAGGACAGGGGTCAACTATGGCTACACCTTC.

The V gene is TRBV11-3, the J gene TRBJ2-5; 14 positions match TRBD2. CDR1 SGHNT and CDR2 YENEEA come from the germline V gene. The V segment lost 1 base and the J segment 5 bases; nucleotides outside the gene matches: 6. The CDR3 is 17 amino acids. In DNA form, the CDR3 reads TGTGCCAGCAGCTTAGGACCGACTAGCGGGAGGGCGGAGACCCAGTACTTC. The encoded protein is CASSLGPTSGRAETQYF.

V gene TRBV5-1 combines with J gene TRBJ2-3; D remains unclear. V lost 4 bases and J lost 6, with 27 bases in between. This CDR3 has 18 residues. Germline values: CDR1 SGHRS, CDR2 YFSETQ. Here the CDR3 DNA reads TGCGCCAGCAGCAATCAAAGGGCGTCCGGGCTAACGATGGATACGCAGTATTTT. This translates into CASSNQRASGLTMDTQYF.

The CDR3 loop reads CASGPAGTGNSYEQYF. The CDR3, as DNA: TGTGCTAGTGGTCCAGCCGGGACAGGGAACTCCTACGAGCAGTACTTC. V gene TRBV12-5 combines with J gene TRBJ2-7; 9 bases match TRBD1. The V segment lost 5 bases and the J segment 0 bases; nucleotides outside the gene matches: 8. Per germline, CDR1 LGHNT and CDR2 FRNRAP. The CDR3 loop spans 16 amino acids.

The chain is built from TRBV5-8 and TRBJ1-1; 7 positions agree with TRBD1. This CDR3 has 13 amino acids. Germline-derived CDR1 and CDR2 are SGHTS and YDEGEE. V lost 1 base, J lost 11 bases, and 8 bases stayed unmatched. The CDR3 nucleotides read TGTGCCAGCAGCTTGTCAGGGGGGTCTTCGGCTTTCTTT. This codes for CASSLSGGSSAFF.

This chain joins TRBV30 and TRBJ1-2; 8 bases map to TRBD1. Trimming at V came to 2 bases and at J to 4 bases, leaving 3 bases not matched to a gene. Germline V gives CDR1 GTSNPN, CDR2 SVGIG (reference sequence). The CDR3 has 13 amino acids. The CDR3 nucleotides read TGTGCCTGGAGTCAGGGACAGGTCTATGGCTACACCTTC. The encoded protein is CAWSQGQVYGYTF.

This chain uses TRBV7-9 with TRBJ1-4, with D unresolved. V shed 4 bases and J shed 0 bases, with 9 bases lying between them. This CDR3 is built from 15 residues. The germline V gene encodes CDR1 SEHNR and CDR2 FQNEAQ (reference sequence). The CDR3 DNA sequence: TGTGCCAGCAGCTCGATGACGCCAACTAATGAAAAACTGTTTTTT. This translates into CASSSMTPTNEKLFF.

The chain combines TRBV6-6 with TRBJ1-2, with 9 nucleotides matching TRBD1. With 5 bases clipped from V and 7 bases from J, the junction kept 8 bases outside the gene matches. Germline lookup yields CDR1 MNHNY and CDR2 SVGAGI (reference sequence). CDR3 length: 14 amino acids. The CDR3 protein is CASSPGTGFGGYTF. CDR3 DNA sequence: TGTGCCAGCAGTCCCGGGACAGGGTTCGGTGGCTACACCTTC.

The rearrangement links TRBV5-1 to TRBJ2-1, with TRBD1 matching 9 bases. Germline CDR1 and CDR2: SGHRS and YFSETQ. This CDR3 comprises 16 residues. V dropped 0 bases and J dropped 4; count of bases not matched to a gene: 5. The CDR3 protein is CASSLAGTGMYNEQFF. The CDR3 region has the DNA TGCGCCAGCAGCTTGGCGGGGACAGGGATGTACAATGAGCAGTTCTTC.

This sequence joins TRBV25-1 and TRBJ2-3; D is ambiguous. The CDR3 length is 15 residues. Trimming left V 3 bases short and J 0 bases short, with 10 bases between. Germline assignment: CDR1 MGHDK and CDR2 SYGVNS. The CDR3 DNA reads TGTGCCAGCAGTGATGGACGGTTTAGCACAGATACGCAGTATTTT. Encoded protein: CASSDGRFSTDTQYF. The whole variable domain, remainder taken from reference TRBV25-1 and TRBJ2-3, is EADIYQTPRYLVIGTGKKITLECSQTMGHDKMYWYQQDPGMELHLIHYSYGVNSTEKGDLSSESTVSRIRTEHFPLTLESARPSHTSQYLCASSDGRFSTDTQYFGPGTRLTVL.

The chain joins TRBV6-5 to TRBJ2-3, with 8 bases fitting TRBD2. J lost 4 bases, V lost 6 bases, and 3 bases had no gene match. The germline CDR1 and CDR2 sequences are MNHEY and SVGAGI. The CDR3 runs to 13 residues. The CDR3 sequence is CASSRGGPDTQYF. DNA of the CDR3: TGTGCCAGCAGCCGGGGGGGCCCAGATACGCAGTATTTT.

This clone was detected only once. The chain recombines TRBV29-1 with TRBJ2-3, with 8 bases identical to TRBD2. This CDR3 contains 15 residues. Germline assignment: CDR1 SQVTM and CDR2 ANQGSEA. V dropped 4 bases and J dropped 1; count of bases not matched to a gene: 7. The CDR3 DNA is TGCAGCGTTGTCTTCGCGGGAGGTGGCACAGATACGCAGTATTTT. This sequence encodes CSVVFAGGGTDTQYF.

The chain couples TRBV11-3 to TRBJ2-2; TRBD2 aligns across 9 bases. Germline trimming cut 3 bases from V and 1 base from J; bases unmatched to any gene: 3. Germline V CDR1 and CDR2: SGHNT, YENEEA. This CDR3 contains 16 residues. This chain's CDR3 is CASSFGTSMNTGELFF. CDR3 DNA sequence: TGTGCCAGCAGCTTCGGGACTAGCATGAACACCGGGGAGCTGTTTTTT.

The chain recombines TRBV6-1 with TRBJ2-3; 10 positions agree with TRBD1. V shed 6 bases, J shed 9 bases, and the junction held 9 bases outside the gene matches. The CDR3 is 14 residues long. Germline CDR1 reads MNHNS; CDR2 reads SASEGT. CDR3: CASRGDRGRTTQYF. The CDR3, as DNA: TGTGCCAGCAGGGGTGACAGGGGGCGGACGACGCAGTATTTT.

This clone was seen more than once but under ten times. The chain employs TRBV2 and TRBJ1-1; D perhaps matches TRBD1 (6 bases). Trimming shortened V by 8 bases and J by 7 bases, and 11 bases separated the two germline ends. Germline values: CDR1 SNHLY, CDR2 FYNNEI. The CDR3 consists of 11 residues. In DNA form, the CDR3 reads TGTGCCAGCCGACGACAGGTTGAAGCTTTCTTT. Its protein product is CASRRQVEAFF.

V is TRBV10-2 and J is TRBJ1-1; D not resolved. The CDR3 covers 13 residues. CDR1 and CDR2 from the germline V gene are WSHSY and SAAADI. Between the trimmed V and J ends, which lost 5 bases and 1 base, there was a span of 8 bases. This chain's CDR3 is CASSLQANTEAFF. The CDR3 DNA reads as TGCGCCAGCAGTCTTCAGGCGAACACTGAAGCTTTCTTT.

V is TRBV4-3 and J is TRBJ2-2; D assignment may be TRBD1 or TRBD2 (5 bases each). V lost 2 bases and J 5 bases, leaving 9 bases between the germline ends. In germline, CDR1 is LGHNA, CDR2 YSLEER. The CDR3 length is 14 residues. Written as DNA, the CDR3 is TGCGCCAGCAGCCAAATAGAGGGGACCGGGGAGCTGTTTTTT. It translates to CASSQIEGTGELFF.

The gene calls are TRBV11-2 and TRBJ1-6, with TRBD1 matching 11 bases. Germline V lookup: CDR1 SGHAT, CDR2 FQNNGV. J gave up 6 bases and V 5 bases, and 0 bases lay outside the gene matches. The CDR3 contains 14 residues. The CDR3 DNA reads TGTGCCAGCAGCGGGACAGGGGGTAATTCACCCCTCCACTTT. Its protein product is CASSGTGGNSPLHF.

The chain employs TRBV5-1 and TRBJ2-7; 7 positions match TRBD2. CDR3 length: 14 amino acids. Trimming took 3 bases from V and 3 from J; bases not matched to a gene: 6. Germline V CDR1 and CDR2: SGHRS, YFSETQ. DNA of the CDR3: TGCGCCAGCAGCTGGACTAGTCTGGACTACGAGCAGTACTTC. This sequence encodes CASSWTSLDYEQYF.